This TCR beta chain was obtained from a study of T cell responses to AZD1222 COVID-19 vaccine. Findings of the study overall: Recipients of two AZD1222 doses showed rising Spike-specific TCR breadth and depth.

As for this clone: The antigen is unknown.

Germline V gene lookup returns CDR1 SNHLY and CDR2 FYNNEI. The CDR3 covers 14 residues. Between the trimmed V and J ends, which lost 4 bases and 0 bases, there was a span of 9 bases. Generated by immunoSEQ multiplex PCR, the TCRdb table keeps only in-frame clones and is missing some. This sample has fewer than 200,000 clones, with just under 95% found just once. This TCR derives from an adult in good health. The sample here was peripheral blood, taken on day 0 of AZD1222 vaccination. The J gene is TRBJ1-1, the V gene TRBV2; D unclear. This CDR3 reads CASSVKRMNTEAFF. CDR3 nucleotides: TGTGCCAGCAGTGTTAAGAGGATGAACACTGAAGCTTTCTTT.